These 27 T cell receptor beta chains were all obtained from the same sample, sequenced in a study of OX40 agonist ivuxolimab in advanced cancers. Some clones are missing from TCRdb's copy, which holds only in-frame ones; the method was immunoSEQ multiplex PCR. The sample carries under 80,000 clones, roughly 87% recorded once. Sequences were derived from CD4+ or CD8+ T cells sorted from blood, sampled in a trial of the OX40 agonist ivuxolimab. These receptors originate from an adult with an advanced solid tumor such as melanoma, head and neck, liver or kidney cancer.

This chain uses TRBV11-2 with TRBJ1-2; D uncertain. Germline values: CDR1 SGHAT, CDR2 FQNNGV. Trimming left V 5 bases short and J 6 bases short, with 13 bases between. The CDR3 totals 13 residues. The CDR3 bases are TGTGCCAGCAGCGCGGGCCTCGGCCATGGCTACACCTTC. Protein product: CASSAGLGHGYTF.

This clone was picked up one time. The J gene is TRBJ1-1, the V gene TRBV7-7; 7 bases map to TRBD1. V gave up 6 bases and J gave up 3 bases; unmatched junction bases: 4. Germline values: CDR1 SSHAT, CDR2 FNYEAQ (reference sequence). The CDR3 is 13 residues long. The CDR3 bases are TGTGCCAGCAGTCAGGGGGAGGACACTGAAGCTTTCTTT. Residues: CASSQGEDTEAFF.

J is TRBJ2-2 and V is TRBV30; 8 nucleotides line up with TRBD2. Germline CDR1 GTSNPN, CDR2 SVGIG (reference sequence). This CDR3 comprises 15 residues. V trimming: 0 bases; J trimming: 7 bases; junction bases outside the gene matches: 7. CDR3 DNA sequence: TGTGCCTGGAGTGTACGGCGGGAGGTCAGCGGGGAGCTGTTTTTT. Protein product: CAWSVRREVSGELFF. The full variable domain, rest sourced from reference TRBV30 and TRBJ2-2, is SQTIHQWPATLVQPVGSPLSLECTVEGTSNPNLYWYRQAAGRGLQLLFYSVGIGQISSEVPQNLSASRPQDRQFILSSKKLLLSDSGFYLCAWSVRREVSGELFFGEGSRLTVL.

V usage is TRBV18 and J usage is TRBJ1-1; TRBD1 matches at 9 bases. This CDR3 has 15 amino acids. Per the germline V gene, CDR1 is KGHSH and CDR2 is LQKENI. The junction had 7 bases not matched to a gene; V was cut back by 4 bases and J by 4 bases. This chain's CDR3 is CASSLRTGVTTEAFF. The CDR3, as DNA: TGTGCCAGCTCACTAAGGACAGGGGTTACCACTGAAGCTTTCTTT.

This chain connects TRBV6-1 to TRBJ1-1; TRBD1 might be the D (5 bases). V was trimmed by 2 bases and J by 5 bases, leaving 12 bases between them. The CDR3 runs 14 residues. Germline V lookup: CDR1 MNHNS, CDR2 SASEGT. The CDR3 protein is CASSEILGETEAFF. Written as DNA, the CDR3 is TGTGCCAGCAGTGAAATTTTGGGGGAAACTGAAGCTTTCTTT.

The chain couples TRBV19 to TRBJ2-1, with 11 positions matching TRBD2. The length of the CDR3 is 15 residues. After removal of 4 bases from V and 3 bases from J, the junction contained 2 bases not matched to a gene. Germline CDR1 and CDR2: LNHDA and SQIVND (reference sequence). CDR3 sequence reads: CASSKTSGDYNEQFF. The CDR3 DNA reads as TGTGCCAGTAGTAAGACTAGCGGGGACTACAATGAGCAGTTCTTC.

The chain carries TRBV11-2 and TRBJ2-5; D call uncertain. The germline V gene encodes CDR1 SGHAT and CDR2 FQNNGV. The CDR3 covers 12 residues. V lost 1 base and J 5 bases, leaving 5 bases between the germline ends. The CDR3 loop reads CASSLVGETQYF. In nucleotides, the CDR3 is TGTGCCAGCAGCTTAGTAGGGGAGACCCAGTACTTC.

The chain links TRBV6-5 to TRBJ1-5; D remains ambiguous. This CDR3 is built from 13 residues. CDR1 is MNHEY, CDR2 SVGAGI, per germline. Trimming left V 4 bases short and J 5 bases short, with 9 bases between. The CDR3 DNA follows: TGTGCCAGCAGTTTGGGCGGCGATCAGCCCCAGCATTTT. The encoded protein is CASSLGGDQPQHF.

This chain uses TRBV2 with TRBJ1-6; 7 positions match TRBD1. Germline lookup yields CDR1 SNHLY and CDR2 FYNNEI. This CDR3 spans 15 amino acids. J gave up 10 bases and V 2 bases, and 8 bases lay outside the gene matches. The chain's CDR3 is CASSEWEQGKSPLHF. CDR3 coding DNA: TGTGCCAGCAGTGAATGGGAACAGGGGAAATCACCCCTCCACTTT.

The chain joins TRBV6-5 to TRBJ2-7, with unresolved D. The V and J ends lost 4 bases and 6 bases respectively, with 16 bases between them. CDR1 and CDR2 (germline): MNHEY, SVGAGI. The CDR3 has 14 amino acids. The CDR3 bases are TGTGCCAGCAGTTTCACTTCTAAGGTTTCCGAGCAGTACTTC. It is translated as CASSFTSKVSEQYF.

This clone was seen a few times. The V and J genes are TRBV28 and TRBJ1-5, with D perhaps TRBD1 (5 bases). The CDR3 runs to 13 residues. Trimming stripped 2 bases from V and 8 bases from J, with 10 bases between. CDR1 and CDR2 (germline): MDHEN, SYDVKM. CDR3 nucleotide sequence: TGTGCCAGCAGTTTAGGGGGTATCAAGCCCCAGCATTTT. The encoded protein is CASSLGGIKPQHF.

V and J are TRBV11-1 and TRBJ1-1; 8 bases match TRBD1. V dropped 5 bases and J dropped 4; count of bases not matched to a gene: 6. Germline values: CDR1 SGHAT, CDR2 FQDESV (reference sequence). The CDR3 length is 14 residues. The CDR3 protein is CASSDRGLGTEAFF. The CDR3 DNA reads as TGTGCCAGCAGCGACAGGGGTTTAGGCACTGAAGCTTTCTTT.

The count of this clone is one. The CDR3, as DNA: TGCGCCAGCAGCTCCAGTGGACTAGCGGGAGGGCCGCAAGAGCAGTACTTC. Its translation: CASSSSGLAGGPQEQYF. The chain carries TRBV5-1 and TRBJ2-7; 15 bases line up with TRBD2. CDR3 length: 17 amino acids. The trim removed 3 bases at V and 7 bases at J, leaving 11 bases unmatched. The V gene's germline CDR1 is SGHRS and CDR2 YFSETQ.

The CDR3 nucleotides are TGTGCCAGCAGTCGGACAGAATCATACGAGCAGTACTTC. As protein: CASSRTESYEQYF. The rearrangement joins TRBV6-5 to TRBJ2-7; D might be TRBD1 (6 bases). This CDR3 has 13 amino acids. Per germline, CDR1 MNHEY and CDR2 SVGAGI. V was pared by 5 bases and J by 4 bases, with 12 bases between.

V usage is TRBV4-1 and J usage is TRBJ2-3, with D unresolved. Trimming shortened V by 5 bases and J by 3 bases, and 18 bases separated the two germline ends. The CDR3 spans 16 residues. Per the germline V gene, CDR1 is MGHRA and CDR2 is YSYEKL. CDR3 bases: TGCGCCAGCAGCTCGACCCCCTCACCAAGGACAGATACGCAGTATTTT. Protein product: CASSSTPSPRTDTQYF.

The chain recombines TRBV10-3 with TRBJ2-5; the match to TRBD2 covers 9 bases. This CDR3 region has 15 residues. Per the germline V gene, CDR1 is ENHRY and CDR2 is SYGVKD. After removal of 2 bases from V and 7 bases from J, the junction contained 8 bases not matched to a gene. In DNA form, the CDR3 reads TGTGCCATCAGTGAGCCTGGCGGGGGGGCCGGGACCCAGTACTTC. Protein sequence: CAISEPGGGAGTQYF.

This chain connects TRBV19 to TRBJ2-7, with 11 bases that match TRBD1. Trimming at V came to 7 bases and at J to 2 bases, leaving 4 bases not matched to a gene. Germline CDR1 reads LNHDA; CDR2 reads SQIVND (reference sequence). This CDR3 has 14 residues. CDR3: CASNPGQGAYEQYF. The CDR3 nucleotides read TGTGCCAGTAACCCGGGACAGGGGGCCTACGAGCAGTACTTC.

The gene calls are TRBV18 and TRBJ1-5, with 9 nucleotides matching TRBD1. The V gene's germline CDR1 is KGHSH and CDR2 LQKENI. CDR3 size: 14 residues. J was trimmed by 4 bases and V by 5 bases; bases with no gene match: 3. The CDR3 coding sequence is TGTGCCAGCTCAAGGACAGGGGAGAATCAGCCCCAGCATTTT. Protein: CASSRTGENQPQHF.

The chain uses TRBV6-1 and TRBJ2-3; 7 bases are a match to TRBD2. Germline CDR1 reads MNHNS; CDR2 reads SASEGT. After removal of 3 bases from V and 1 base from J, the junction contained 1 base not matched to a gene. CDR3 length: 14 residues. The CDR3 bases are TGTGCCAGCAGTGATGGGGGGGGCACAGATACGCAGTATTTT. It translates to CASSDGGGTDTQYF.

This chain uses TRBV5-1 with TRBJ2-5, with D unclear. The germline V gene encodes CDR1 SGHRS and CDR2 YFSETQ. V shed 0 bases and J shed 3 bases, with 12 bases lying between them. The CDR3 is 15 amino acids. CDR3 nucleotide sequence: TGCGCCAGCAGCTTGGCCGGGCCGACGAAAGAGACCCAGTACTTC. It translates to CASSLAGPTKETQYF.

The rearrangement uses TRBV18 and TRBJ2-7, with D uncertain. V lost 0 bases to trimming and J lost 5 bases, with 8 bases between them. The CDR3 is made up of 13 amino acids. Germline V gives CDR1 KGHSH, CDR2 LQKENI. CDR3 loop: CASSPPTSDEQYF. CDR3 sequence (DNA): TGTGCCAGCTCACCACCGACCTCGGACGAGCAGTACTTC.

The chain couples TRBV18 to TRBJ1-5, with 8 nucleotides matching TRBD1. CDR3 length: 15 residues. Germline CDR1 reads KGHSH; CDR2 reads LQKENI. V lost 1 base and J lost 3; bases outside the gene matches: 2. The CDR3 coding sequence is TGTGCCAGCTCACCACAGACAGGGGACAATCAGCCCCAGCATTTT. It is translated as CASSPQTGDNQPQHF.

The CDR3 DNA follows: TGCGCCAGCAGCTTACACCAGGGTAACGCTGAAGCTTTCTTT. Translated: CASSLHQGNAEAFF. The chain couples TRBV5-1 to TRBJ1-1; the D gene is possibly TRBD1 (5 bases). V was clipped by 2 bases and J by 6 bases, with 14 bases between them. Germline V gives CDR1 SGHRS, CDR2 YFSETQ. This CDR3 spans 14 amino acids.

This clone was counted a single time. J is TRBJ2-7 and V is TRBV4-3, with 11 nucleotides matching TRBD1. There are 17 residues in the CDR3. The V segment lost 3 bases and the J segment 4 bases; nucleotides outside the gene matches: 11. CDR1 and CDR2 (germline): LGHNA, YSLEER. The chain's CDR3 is CASSHYGSGTGGYEQYF. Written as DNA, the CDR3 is TGCGCCAGCAGCCATTATGGTTCCGGGACAGGGGGATACGAGCAGTACTTC.

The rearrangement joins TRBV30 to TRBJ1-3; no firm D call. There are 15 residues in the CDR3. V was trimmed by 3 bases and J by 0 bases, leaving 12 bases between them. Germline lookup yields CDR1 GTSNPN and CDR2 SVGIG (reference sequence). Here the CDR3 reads CAWRARLSSGNTIYF. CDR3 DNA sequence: TGTGCCTGGAGGGCACGGCTAAGCTCTGGAAACACCATATATTTT.

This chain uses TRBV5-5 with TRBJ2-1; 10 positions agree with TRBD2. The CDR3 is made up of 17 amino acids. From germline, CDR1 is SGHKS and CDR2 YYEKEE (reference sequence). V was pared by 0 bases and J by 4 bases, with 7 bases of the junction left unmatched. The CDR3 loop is CASSLDLAGATYNEQFF. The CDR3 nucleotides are TGTGCCAGCAGCTTGGACCTAGCGGGAGCGACATACAATGAGCAGTTCTTC.

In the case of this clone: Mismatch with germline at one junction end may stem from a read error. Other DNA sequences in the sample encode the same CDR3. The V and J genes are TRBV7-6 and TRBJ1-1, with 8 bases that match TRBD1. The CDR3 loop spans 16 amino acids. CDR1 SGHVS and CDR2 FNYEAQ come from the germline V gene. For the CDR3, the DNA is TGCGCCAGCAGCTGGGACAGGAGTTGGGTGAAGACTGAAGCTTTCTTT. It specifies CASSWDRSWVKTEAFF.